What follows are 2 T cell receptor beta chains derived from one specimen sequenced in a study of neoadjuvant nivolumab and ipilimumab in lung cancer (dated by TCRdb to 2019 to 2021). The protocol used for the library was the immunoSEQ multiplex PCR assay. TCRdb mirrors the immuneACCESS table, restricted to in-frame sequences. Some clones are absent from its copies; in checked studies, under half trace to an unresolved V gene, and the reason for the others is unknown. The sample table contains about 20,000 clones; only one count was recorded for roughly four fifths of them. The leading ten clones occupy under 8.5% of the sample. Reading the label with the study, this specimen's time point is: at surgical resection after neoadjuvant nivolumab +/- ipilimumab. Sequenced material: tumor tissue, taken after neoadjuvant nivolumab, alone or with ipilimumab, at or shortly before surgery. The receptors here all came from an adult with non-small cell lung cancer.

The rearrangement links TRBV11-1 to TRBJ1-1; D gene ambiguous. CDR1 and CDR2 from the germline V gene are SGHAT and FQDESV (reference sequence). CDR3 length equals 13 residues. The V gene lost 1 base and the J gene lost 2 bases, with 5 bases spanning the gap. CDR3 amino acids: CASSLGGNTEAFF. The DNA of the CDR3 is TGTGCCAGCAGCTTAGGCGGCAACACTGAAGCTTTCTTT. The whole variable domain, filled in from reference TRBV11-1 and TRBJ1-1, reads EAEVAQSPRYKITEKSQAVAFWCDPISGHATLYWYRQILGQGPELLVQFQDESVVDDSQLPKDRFSAERLKGVDSTLKIQPAELGDSAMYLCASSLGGNTEAFFGQGTRLTVV.

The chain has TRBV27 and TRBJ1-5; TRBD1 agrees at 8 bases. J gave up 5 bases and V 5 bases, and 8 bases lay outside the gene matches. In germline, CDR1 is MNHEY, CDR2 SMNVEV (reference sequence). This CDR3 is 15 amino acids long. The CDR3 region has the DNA TGTGCCAGCAGTCCCCGGACAGGGCATGATCAGCCCCAGCATTTT. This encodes CASSPRTGHDQPQHF.